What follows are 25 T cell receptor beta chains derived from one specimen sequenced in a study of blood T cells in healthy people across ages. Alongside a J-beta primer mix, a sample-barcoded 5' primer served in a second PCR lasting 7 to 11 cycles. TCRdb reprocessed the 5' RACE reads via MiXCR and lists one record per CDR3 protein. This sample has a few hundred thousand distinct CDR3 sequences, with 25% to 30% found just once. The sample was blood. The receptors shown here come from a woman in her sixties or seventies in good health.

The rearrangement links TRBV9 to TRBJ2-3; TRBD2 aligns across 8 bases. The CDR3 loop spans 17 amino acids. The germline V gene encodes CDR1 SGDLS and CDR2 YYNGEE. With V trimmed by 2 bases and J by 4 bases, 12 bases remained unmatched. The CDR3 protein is CASSVATPGLVSDTQYF. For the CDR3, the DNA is TGTGCCAGCAGCGTCGCGACTCCGGGACTAGTCTCAGATACGCAGTATTTT.

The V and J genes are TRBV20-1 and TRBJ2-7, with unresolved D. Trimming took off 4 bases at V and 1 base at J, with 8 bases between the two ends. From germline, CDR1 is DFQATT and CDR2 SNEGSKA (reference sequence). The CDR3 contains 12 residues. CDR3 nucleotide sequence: TGCAGTGCTACGAACCCATCCTACGAGCAGTACTTC. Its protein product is CSATNPSYEQYF.

Here the CDR3 reads CSVEQYITPGGYTF. CDR3 coding DNA: TGCAGCGTTGAGCAATACATCACGCCGGGAGGCTACACCTTC. This chain joins TRBV29-1 and TRBJ1-2; no clear D. The V gene's germline CDR1 is SQVTM and CDR2 ANQGSEA. The CDR3 has 14 residues. Trimming cost V 3 bases and J 8 bases, with 19 bases left between them. The full variable domain, with the rest looked up from reference TRBV29-1 and TRBJ1-2, is SAVISQKPSRDICQRGTSLTIQCQVDSQVTMMFWYRQQPGQSLTLIATANQGSEATYESGFVIDKFPISRPNLTFSTLTVSNMSPEDSSIYLCSVEQYITPGGYTFGSGTRLTVV.

CDR3 sequence: CASLGTGGPYEQYF. The CDR3 nucleotides read TGTGCCAGCCTAGGGACAGGGGGCCCCTACGAGCAGTACTTC. The chain links TRBV6-5 to TRBJ2-7; TRBD1 matches at 12 bases. V was pared by 8 bases and J by 2 bases, with 4 bases of the junction left unmatched. Per the germline V gene, CDR1 is MNHEY and CDR2 is SVGAGI. This CDR3 contains 14 residues.

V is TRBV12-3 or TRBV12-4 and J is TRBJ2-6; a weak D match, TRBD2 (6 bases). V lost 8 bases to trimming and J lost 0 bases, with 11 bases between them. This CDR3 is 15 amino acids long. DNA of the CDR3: TGTGCCAGCCACCGGGGGATCTCTGGGGCCAACGTCCTGACTTTC. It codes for CASHRGISGANVLTF.

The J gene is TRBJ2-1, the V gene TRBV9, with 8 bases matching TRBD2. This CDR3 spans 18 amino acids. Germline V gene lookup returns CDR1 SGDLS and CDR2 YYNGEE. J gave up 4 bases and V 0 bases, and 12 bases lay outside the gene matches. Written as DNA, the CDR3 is TGTGCCAGCAGCGTAGGATCCCAATCTAGCGGGCTTTACAATGAGCAGTTCTTC. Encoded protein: CASSVGSQSSGLYNEQFF.

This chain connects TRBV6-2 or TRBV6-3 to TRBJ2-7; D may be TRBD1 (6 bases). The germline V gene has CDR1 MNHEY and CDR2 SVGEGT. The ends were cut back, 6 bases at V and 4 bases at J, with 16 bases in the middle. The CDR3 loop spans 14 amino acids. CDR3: CASSRADRNYEQYF. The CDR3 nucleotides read TGTGCCAGCAGCCGCGCGGACAGAAATTACGAGCAGTACTTC.

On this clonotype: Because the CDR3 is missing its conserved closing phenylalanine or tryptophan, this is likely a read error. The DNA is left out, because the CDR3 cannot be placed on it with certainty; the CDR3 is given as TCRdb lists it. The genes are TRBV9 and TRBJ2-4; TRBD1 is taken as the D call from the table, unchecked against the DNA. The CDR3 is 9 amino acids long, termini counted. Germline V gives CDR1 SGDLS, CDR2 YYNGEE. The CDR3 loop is CASSIGQGV.

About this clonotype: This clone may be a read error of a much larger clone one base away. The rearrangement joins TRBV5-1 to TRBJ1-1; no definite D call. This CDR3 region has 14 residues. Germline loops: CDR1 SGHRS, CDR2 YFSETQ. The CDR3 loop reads CASSLEPLNTEPFF. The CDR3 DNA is TGCGCCAGCAGCTTGGAACCACTGAACACTGAACCTTTCTTT.

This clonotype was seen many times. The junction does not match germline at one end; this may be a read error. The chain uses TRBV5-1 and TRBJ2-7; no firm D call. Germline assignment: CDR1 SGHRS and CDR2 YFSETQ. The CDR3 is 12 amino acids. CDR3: CASSFNSYEQYF. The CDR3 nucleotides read TGTGCCAGCAGCTTTAACTCATACGAGCAGTACTTC.

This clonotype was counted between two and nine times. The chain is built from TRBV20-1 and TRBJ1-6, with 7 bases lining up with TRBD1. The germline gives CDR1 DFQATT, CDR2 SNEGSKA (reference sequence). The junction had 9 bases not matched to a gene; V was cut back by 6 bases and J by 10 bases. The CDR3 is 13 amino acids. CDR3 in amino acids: CSALAGGGSPLHF. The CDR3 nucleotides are TGCAGTGCCCTTGCAGGGGGTGGCTCACCCCTCCACTTT.

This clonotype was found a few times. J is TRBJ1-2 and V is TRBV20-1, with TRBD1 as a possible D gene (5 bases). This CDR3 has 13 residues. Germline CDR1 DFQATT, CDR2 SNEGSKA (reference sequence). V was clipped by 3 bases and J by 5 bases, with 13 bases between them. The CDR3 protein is CSASGTAEYGYTF. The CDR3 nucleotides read TGCAGTGCTAGCGGGACGGCCGAGTATGGCTACACCTTC.

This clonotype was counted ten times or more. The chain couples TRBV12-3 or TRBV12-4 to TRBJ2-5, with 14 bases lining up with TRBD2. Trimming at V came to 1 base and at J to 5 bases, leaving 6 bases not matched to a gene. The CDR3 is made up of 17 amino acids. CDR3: CASSLGTSGGLGETQYF. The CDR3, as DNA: TGTGCCAGCAGTTTAGGGACTAGCGGGGGGTTAGGGGAGACCCAGTACTTC.

The CDR3 DNA follows: TGCAGTGCTCCCTCCAGGGGTGATGAAAAACTGTTTTTT. Protein sequence: CSAPSRGDEKLFF. The chain has TRBV20-1 and TRBJ1-4, with D maybe TRBD1 (6 bases). CDR3 length: 13 residues. The germline V gene encodes CDR1 DFQATT and CDR2 SNEGSKA (reference sequence). Trimming shortened V by 5 bases and J by 6 bases, and 13 bases separated the two germline ends.

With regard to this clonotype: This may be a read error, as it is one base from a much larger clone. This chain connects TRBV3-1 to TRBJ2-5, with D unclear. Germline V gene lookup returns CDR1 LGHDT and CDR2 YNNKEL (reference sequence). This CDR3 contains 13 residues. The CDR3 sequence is CTSSQVGKETQYF. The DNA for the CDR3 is TGTACCAGCAGCCAAGTGGGGAAGGAGACCCAGTACTTC.

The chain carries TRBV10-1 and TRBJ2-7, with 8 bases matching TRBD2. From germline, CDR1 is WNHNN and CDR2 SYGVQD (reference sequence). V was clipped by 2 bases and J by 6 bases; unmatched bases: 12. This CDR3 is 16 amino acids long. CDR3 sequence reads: CASSELPSGSISEQYF. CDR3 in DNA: TGCGCCAGCAGTGAGCTTCCCAGCGGGAGTATATCCGAGCAGTACTTC.

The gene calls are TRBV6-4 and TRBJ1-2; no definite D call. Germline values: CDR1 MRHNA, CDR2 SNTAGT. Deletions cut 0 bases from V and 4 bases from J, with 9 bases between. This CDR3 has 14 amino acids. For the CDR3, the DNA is TGTGCCAGCAGTGACTCAGCGTTGGGCTATGGCTACACCTTC. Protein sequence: CASSDSALGYGYTF.

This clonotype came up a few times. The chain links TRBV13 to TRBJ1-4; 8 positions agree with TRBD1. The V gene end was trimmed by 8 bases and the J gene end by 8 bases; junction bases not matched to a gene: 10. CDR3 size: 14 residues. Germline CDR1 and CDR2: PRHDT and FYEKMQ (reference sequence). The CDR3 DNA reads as TGTGCCAGCGGCCCTGGTTGGACAGGGGAAAAACTGTTTTTT. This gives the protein CASGPGWTGEKLFF.

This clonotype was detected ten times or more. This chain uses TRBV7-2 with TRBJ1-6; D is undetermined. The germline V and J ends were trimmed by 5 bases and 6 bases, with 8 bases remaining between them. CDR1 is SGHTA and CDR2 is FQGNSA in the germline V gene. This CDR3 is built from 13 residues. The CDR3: CASSLNVNSPLHF. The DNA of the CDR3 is TGTGCCAGCAGCCTGAACGTTAATTCACCCCTCCACTTT.

Here the CDR3 DNA reads TGTGCCAGCAGTTACCAAGCGGCTGTCACCGGGGAGCTGTTTTTT. Its translation is CASSYQAAVTGELFF. The chain employs TRBV6-5 and TRBJ2-2, with a possible D match to TRBD2 (5 bases). CDR1 is MNHEY and CDR2 is SVGAGI in the germline V gene. V lost 2 bases and J lost 4, with 11 bases in between. The CDR3 is 15 amino acids.

For the CDR3, the DNA is TGTGCCAGCCGAGGGGGGGGCAGGGAGCAGTTCTTC. This gives the protein CASRGGGREQFF. The V and J genes are TRBV10-3 and TRBJ2-1, with D possibly TRBD2 on 7 matching bases. Germline assignment: CDR1 ENHRY and CDR2 SYGVKD. The CDR3 has 12 amino acids. Trimming took 10 bases from V and 10 from J, leaving 17 bases between them.

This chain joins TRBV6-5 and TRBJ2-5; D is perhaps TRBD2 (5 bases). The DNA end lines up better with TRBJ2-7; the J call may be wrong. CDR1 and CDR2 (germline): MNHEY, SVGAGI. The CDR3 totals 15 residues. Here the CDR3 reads CASSYDPDGAYEQYF. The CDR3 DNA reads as TGTGCCAGCAGTTACGATCCTGACGGGGCCTACGAGCAGTACTTC.

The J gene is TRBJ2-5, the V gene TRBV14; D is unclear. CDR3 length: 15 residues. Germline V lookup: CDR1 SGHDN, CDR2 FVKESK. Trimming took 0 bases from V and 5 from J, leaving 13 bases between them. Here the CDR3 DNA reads TGTGCCAGCAGCCAAGATGTCTACCCCGGGGAGACCCAGTACTTC. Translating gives CASSQDVYPGETQYF.

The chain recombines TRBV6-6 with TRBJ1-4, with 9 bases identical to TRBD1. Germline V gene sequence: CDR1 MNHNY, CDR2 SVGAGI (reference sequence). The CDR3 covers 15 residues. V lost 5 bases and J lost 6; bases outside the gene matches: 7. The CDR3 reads CASSQRDRDYEKLFF. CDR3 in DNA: TGTGCCAGCAGTCAGCGGGACAGGGATTATGAAAAACTGTTTTTT.

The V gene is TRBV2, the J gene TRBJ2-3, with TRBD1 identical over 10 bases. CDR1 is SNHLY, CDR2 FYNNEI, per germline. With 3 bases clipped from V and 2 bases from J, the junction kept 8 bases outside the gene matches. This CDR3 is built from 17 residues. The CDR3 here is CASSEAGQGITTDTQYF. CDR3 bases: TGTGCCAGCAGTGAGGCGGGACAGGGGATAACCACAGATACGCAGTATTTT.